This TCR beta chain was sequenced for a study of blood T cell repertoires in COVID-19 (dated by TCRdb to 2018 to 2021). For the wider study: Samples from collaborators originated in the United States, Italy and Spain and spanned both the acute and convalescent phases of COVID-19. The material from the prospective study consisted of cDNA or gDNA derived from T cells, B-cell-depleted T cells, or PBMCs. Subjects who had been exposed to COVID-19, were actively infected with it, or had recovered from it provided the deeply sampled blood TCRbeta repertoires that made up the dataset. The repertoires were released in a freely available public database meant as a resource for research on the immune response to SARS-CoV-2. The samples were drawn from two sources: the first 160 participants of the ongoing ImmuneRACE study, and about 1,300 subjects contributed by 6 global collaborators. Nearly every sample came with metadata listing a de-identified subject ID, COVID-19 status, age in years and sex. Where available, HLA class I and class II types were taken from metadata supplied by the sample provider and were not determined by assay-based typing. Findings and caveats that apply to the study as a whole: How much clinical and demographic metadata was included differed by source and by participant, and the metadata was provided uncurated.

The germline V gene provides CDR1 SGHVS and CDR2 FQNEAQ. The CDR3 runs 14 residues from the cysteine to the phenylalanine. Just CDR3 DNA is preserved here, 42 bases in frame from base 1. Between the V and J ends, shortened by 5 bases and 2 bases respectively, the junction contains 12 bases. TCRbeta CDR3 regions were amplified from genomic DNA using the immunoSEQ Assay, a bias-controlled multiplex PCR. In the original analysis: Within the assay, amplification of reference gene primers was used to estimate how many nucleated cells each sample contained. To quantify the absolute abundance of each unique TCRbeta CDR3 rearrangement, sequence reads were collapsed and filtered. For each sample, productive Simpson clonality was calculated by taking the square root of Simpson's diversity index across productive rearrangements. TCRdb carries this immuneACCESS record with in-frame sequences only. Its versions omit some clonotypes, under half of them owing to an unresolved V gene in the studies checked, with the rest unexplained. V and J calls and clone size are given by that table; D and trimming were obtained from the DNA. For this sample there are roughly 200,000 clones; roughly 86% appear just once. Jointly, the top ten make up approximately 5.1% of the sample.

Whole blood was collected in K2EDTA tubes by collaborating institutions according to the institutions' own protocols. For TCRbeta analysis, collaborator samples were shipped as frozen whole blood, as isolated PBMCs, or as DNA extracted from either sample type. This clone was seen a few times. It has no known antigen specificity. Per-base quality was not reported, and no clone a single base away is much larger than it. Specimen: peripheral blood. This TCR was sampled from a woman in her seventies with active or convalescent COVID-19. The chain joins TRBV7-8 to TRBJ1-2, with the identity of the D gene unclear. The nucleotide sequence reads as follows: TGTGCCAGCAGCACCCGAGACAAGAACTATGGCTACACCTTC. Translated, this gives CASSTRDKNYGYTF.